This T cell receptor (beta chain) was captured in a study of Graves' ophthalmopathy and Graves' hyperthyroidism. General study results and limits: Detected in blood as well were most expanded thyroid clonotypes with frequency above 0.001. Separation of ophthalmopathy from stable hyperthyroidism was achieved by a 13-signature model, at around 88% sensitivity and roughly 81% specificity.

This clonotype came up a few times. The antigen remains unidentified. As the template, RNA transcripts were used to amplify TCR beta CDR3 regions. HTBI-primed first-round RT-PCR preceded second-round multiplex PCR. TCRdb passed the multiplex PCR reads through MiXCR, listing each CDR3 protein once. In the table there are about 700,000 distinct CDR3 sequences, roughly two fifths of which are singletons. Trimming took 4 bases from V and 2 from J, leaving 15 bases between them. CDR3 length: 16 amino acids. The germline V gene encodes CDR1 SGDLS and CDR2 YYNGEE. Uncontrolled infections, other autoimmune diseases, pregnancy or lactation barred patients from enrollment.

The clonotype comes from an adult man with Graves' ophthalmopathy. Material for sequencing was peripheral blood. The rearrangement uses TRBV9 and TRBJ2-2, with D tentatively TRBD2 (6 bases). The CDR3 loop is CASSTREGTNTGELFF. Here the CDR3 DNA reads TGTGCCAGCAGCACGAGGGAAGGGACTAACACCGGGGAGCTGTTTTTT.